Listed below are T cell receptor beta chains from one sample, sequenced in a study of blood T cell repertoires in COVID-19. The table came from immunoSEQ multiplex PCR; TCRdb's copy has only in-frame clones and leaves some out. The sample records a few hundred thousand clones, 90% being singletons. The sequencing sample was made of PBMCs or T cells enriched from blood (not recorded which). Receptors originate from a young woman with acute COVID-19. Each CDR3 is given with its conserved first and last residue. Fields, in order: J gene, D gene, V gene, clone size, CDR3 DNA, CDR3 protein. The D gene is left open where the match is weak. The size entry is marked missing in some rows and otherwise reads once, few, many or a size class.

j_gene: TRBJ2-7
d_gene: .
v_gene: TRBV4-2
abundance: .
CDR3nt: TGTGCCAGCAGCCAAGATCTTTCCGAGCAGTACTTC
CDR3aa: CASSQDLSEQYF

j_gene: TRBJ1-1
d_gene: TRBD1
v_gene: TRBV27
abundance: .
CDR3nt: TGTGCCAGCACTACGATAGGGGGCTTTGGGAACACTGAAGCTTTCTTT
CDR3aa: CASTTIGGFGNTEAFF

j_gene: TRBJ1-1
d_gene: .
v_gene: TRBV24-1
abundance: .
CDR3nt: TGTGCCACCAGTACCACCCCTAGACAGAGCCAGAACACTGAAGCTTTCTTT
CDR3aa: CATSTTPRQSQNTEAFF

j_gene: TRBJ2-3
d_gene: .
v_gene: TRBV27
abundance: .
CDR3nt: TGTGCCAGCAGTTTAGCGGGACTTGGTAGAGATACGCAGTATTTT
CDR3aa: CASSLAGLGRDTQYF

j_gene: TRBJ1-2
d_gene: .
v_gene: TRBV6-5
abundance: .
CDR3nt: TGTGCCAGCAGGCGGGACCGCGTGGACTATGGCTACACCTTC
CDR3aa: CASRRDRVDYGYTF

j_gene: TRBJ2-6
d_gene: .
v_gene: TRBV19
abundance: .
CDR3nt: TGTGCCAGTAGTACCGGGGGCTCTGGGGCCAACGTCCTGACTTTC
CDR3aa: CASSTGGSGANVLTF

j_gene: TRBJ2-7
d_gene: .
v_gene: TRBV28
abundance: few
CDR3nt: TGTGCCAGCAGTTCATCAACCGCTAGCTACGAGCAGTACTTC
CDR3aa: CASSSSTASYEQYF

j_gene: TRBJ2-7
d_gene: .
v_gene: TRBV9
abundance: few
CDR3nt: TGTGCCAGCAGCGTAGGGGCGGGGACAGCCAATTACGAGCAGTACTTC
CDR3aa: CASSVGAGTANYEQYF

j_gene: TRBJ2-1
d_gene: TRBD1
v_gene: TRBV7-8
abundance: .
CDR3nt: TGTGCCAGCAGCAGGACAGGCCAAAATGAGCAGTTCTTC
CDR3aa: CASSRTGQNEQFF

j_gene: TRBJ2-7
d_gene: TRBD2
v_gene: TRBV7-9
abundance: .
CDR3nt: TGTGCCAGCGATGGGGGACTAGCGACATACGAGCAGTACTTC
CDR3aa: CASDGGLATYEQYF

j_gene: TRBJ2-2
d_gene: TRBD2
v_gene: TRBV6-4
abundance: .
CDR3nt: TGTGCCAGCAGTGACACTAGCGGGAGCACCGGGGAGCTGTTTTTT
CDR3aa: CASSDTSGSTGELFF

j_gene: TRBJ2-1
d_gene: TRBD1
v_gene: TRBV13
abundance: .
CDR3nt: TGTGCCAGCAGCGCTGAATCTCAGGGGGTGCACGGTGAGCAGTTCTTC
CDR3aa: CASSAESQGVHGEQFF

j_gene: TRBJ2-1
d_gene: .
v_gene: TRBV11-2
abundance: .
CDR3nt: TGTGCCAGCAGCTTGGGGCTCCTCCCTAGAGTCATTGAGCAGTTCTTC
CDR3aa: CASSLGLLPRVIEQFF

j_gene: TRBJ2-7
d_gene: .
v_gene: TRBV28
abundance: .
CDR3nt: TGTGCCTGCAGTTTATGGGCGGGTGGGTGGCGCGAGCAGTACTTC
CDR3aa: CACSLWAGGWREQYF

j_gene: TRBJ2-7
d_gene: TRBD2
v_gene: TRBV19
abundance: .
CDR3nt: TGTGCCAGTAGTATTCGGGGGACTAGCGGGAGGGCCTACGAGCAGTACTTC
CDR3aa: CASSIRGTSGRAYEQYF

j_gene: TRBJ2-7
d_gene: .
v_gene: TRBV6-5
abundance: .
CDR3nt: TGTGCCAGCAGTTACAGGCTAGCCTACGAGCAGTACTTC
CDR3aa: CASSYRLAYEQYF

j_gene: TRBJ1-2
d_gene: TRBD1
v_gene: TRBV27
abundance: once
CDR3nt: TGTGCCAGCAGTCCCCGGGGGATCAGGGGGCGGGGCTACACCTTC
CDR3aa: CASSPRGIRGRGYTF

j_gene: TRBJ2-1
d_gene: TRBD1
v_gene: TRBV7-6
abundance: .
CDR3nt: TGTGCCAGCAGCTCCCACGGGACAGTATACAATGAGCAGTTCTTC
CDR3aa: CASSSHGTVYNEQFF

j_gene: TRBJ2-7
d_gene: TRBD2
v_gene: TRBV4-2
abundance: .
CDR3nt: TGTGCCAGCAGCCAAGAATTCCCAGCGGGAGGGGCGCAGTACTTC
CDR3aa: CASSQEFPAGGAQYF

j_gene: TRBJ2-2
d_gene: TRBD1
v_gene: TRBV27
abundance: .
CDR3nt: TGTGCCAGCAGCCTAATCGGTCGGACAGGGGGCACCGGGGAGCTGTTTTTT
CDR3aa: CASSLIGRTGGTGELFF

j_gene: TRBJ1-6
d_gene: .
v_gene: TRBV6-2/TRBV6-3
abundance: .
CDR3nt: TGTGCCAGCAGCTCTCTACAGGTCTCTTCACCCCTCCACTTT
CDR3aa: CASSSLQVSSPLHF

j_gene: TRBJ2-1
d_gene: .
v_gene: TRBV3-1/TRBV3-2
abundance: .
CDR3nt: TGTGCCAGCAGCCGCCCTTCGCCGCGGCGAGGGAATGAGCAGTTCTTC
CDR3aa: CASSRPSPRRGNEQFF

j_gene: TRBJ1-2
d_gene: .
v_gene: TRBV30
abundance: .
CDR3nt: TGTGCCTGGACAGGGGTTCGACCCTATGGCTACACCTTC
CDR3aa: CAWTGVRPYGYTF

j_gene: TRBJ2-7
d_gene: .
v_gene: TRBV14
abundance: .
CDR3nt: TGTGCCATTACTAATTCCCCGCGGGAACACTACGAGCAGTACTTC
CDR3aa: CAITNSPREHYEQYF

j_gene: TRBJ2-7
d_gene: .
v_gene: TRBV6-8
abundance: .
CDR3nt: TGTGCCAGCAGTTACTCGACGGGCGGACTCTACGAGCAGTACTTC
CDR3aa: CASSYSTGGLYEQYF

j_gene: TRBJ1-4
d_gene: .
v_gene: TRBV6-2/TRBV6-3
abundance: .
CDR3nt: TGTGCCAGCAGTTACTTAACAGGATCTAATGAAAAACTGTTTTTT
CDR3aa: CASSYLTGSNEKLFF

j_gene: TRBJ1-2
d_gene: TRBD1
v_gene: TRBV2
abundance: once
CDR3nt: TGTGCCAGCAGCGAAGAGGGGGCGCTCGGCTACACCTTC
CDR3aa: CASSEEGALGYTF

j_gene: TRBJ2-2
d_gene: .
v_gene: TRBV30
abundance: .
CDR3nt: TGTGCCTGGAGTGCGGTTAGGAACACCGGGGAGCTGTTTTTT
CDR3aa: CAWSAVRNTGELFF

j_gene: TRBJ1-2
d_gene: TRBD1
v_gene: TRBV5-1
abundance: .
CDR3nt: TGCGCCAGCAGCTTGTTGGGAGCCGGGACAGTTAACTATGGCTACACCTTC
CDR3aa: CASSLLGAGTVNYGYTF

j_gene: TRBJ1-2
d_gene: .
v_gene: TRBV19
abundance: .
CDR3nt: TGTGCCACCACGACATCTCTCAACTATGGCTACACCTTC
CDR3aa: CATTTSLNYGYTF

j_gene: TRBJ1-5
d_gene: .
v_gene: TRBV28
abundance: once
CDR3nt: TGTGCCAGCAGTTTGCTGGGCAGGGCCATGAATCAGCCCCAGCATTTT
CDR3aa: CASSLLGRAMNQPQHF

j_gene: TRBJ2-7
d_gene: .
v_gene: TRBV30
abundance: once
CDR3nt: TGTGCCTGGAGTATAGACAGCTACGAGCAGTACTTC
CDR3aa: CAWSIDSYEQYF

j_gene: TRBJ2-5
d_gene: TRBD2
v_gene: TRBV19
abundance: .
CDR3nt: TGTGCCAGTAGTATACAGGGAGGGGAGACCCAGTACTTC
CDR3aa: CASSIQGGETQYF

j_gene: TRBJ2-1
d_gene: TRBD2
v_gene: TRBV4-3
abundance: .
CDR3nt: TGCGCCAGCAGCCAAGATTGGGGGACTAGCGGGAGTAATGAGCAGTTCTTC
CDR3aa: CASSQDWGTSGSNEQFF

j_gene: TRBJ1-5
d_gene: .
v_gene: TRBV5-8
abundance: .
CDR3nt: TGTGCCAGCAGCTCACAGGGCTATAGCAATCAGCCCCAGCATTTT
CDR3aa: CASSSQGYSNQPQHF

j_gene: TRBJ2-1
d_gene: TRBD1
v_gene: TRBV24-1
abundance: .
CDR3nt: TGTGCCACCAGTCCGACAGGGGCAGACAATGAGCAGTTCTTC
CDR3aa: CATSPTGADNEQFF

j_gene: TRBJ2-1
d_gene: .
v_gene: TRBV11-2
abundance: once
CDR3nt: TGTGCCAGCAGACTCCCGGGGGTGAGCAGCAATGAGCAGTTCTTC
CDR3aa: CASRLPGVSSNEQFF

j_gene: TRBJ2-2
d_gene: .
v_gene: TRBV4-2
abundance: .
CDR3nt: TGTGCCAGCAGCCAAGAGCCGGGGATTGAAGGGGAGCTGTTTTTT
CDR3aa: CASSQEPGIEGELFF

j_gene: TRBJ2-3
d_gene: .
v_gene: TRBV15
abundance: .
CDR3nt: TGTGCCACCAGCAGGGCCATACAGGGAGATACGCAGTATTTT
CDR3aa: CATSRAIQGDTQYF

j_gene: TRBJ1-1
d_gene: .
v_gene: TRBV25-1
abundance: .
CDR3nt: TGTGCCAGCTCATACTCCGGGACACCGAACACTGAAGCTTTCTTT
CDR3aa: CASSYSGTPNTEAFF

j_gene: TRBJ1-1
d_gene: .
v_gene: TRBV30
abundance: once
CDR3nt: TGTGCCTGGTCTATAGGCGGCCTGAACACTGAAGCTTTCTTT
CDR3aa: CAWSIGGLNTEAFF

j_gene: TRBJ2-1
d_gene: TRBD2
v_gene: TRBV19
abundance: .
CDR3nt: TGTGCCAGTAGTATTTATCCGGGAGGGTCCCCCTACAATGAGCAGTTCTTC
CDR3aa: CASSIYPGGSPYNEQFF

j_gene: TRBJ2-7
d_gene: TRBD2
v_gene: TRBV5-1
abundance: .
CDR3nt: TGCGCCAGCAGCCCACTAGCGAACTACGAGCAGTACTTC
CDR3aa: CASSPLANYEQYF

j_gene: TRBJ1-2
d_gene: .
v_gene: TRBV30
abundance: .
CDR3nt: TGTGCCTGGGCGCAGAAATTTTATGGCTACACCTTC
CDR3aa: CAWAQKFYGYTF

j_gene: TRBJ1-5
d_gene: TRBD1
v_gene: TRBV24-1
abundance: .
CDR3nt: TGTGCCACCAGTGACCCCCCCCGGGACAGTTTGTGGAATAGCAATCAGCCCCAGCATTTT
CDR3aa: CATSDPPRDSLWNSNQPQHF

j_gene: TRBJ1-6
d_gene: .
v_gene: TRBV2
abundance: .
CDR3nt: TGTGCCAGCAGCAGATCGGGTTCACCCCTCCACTTT
CDR3aa: CASSRSGSPLHF